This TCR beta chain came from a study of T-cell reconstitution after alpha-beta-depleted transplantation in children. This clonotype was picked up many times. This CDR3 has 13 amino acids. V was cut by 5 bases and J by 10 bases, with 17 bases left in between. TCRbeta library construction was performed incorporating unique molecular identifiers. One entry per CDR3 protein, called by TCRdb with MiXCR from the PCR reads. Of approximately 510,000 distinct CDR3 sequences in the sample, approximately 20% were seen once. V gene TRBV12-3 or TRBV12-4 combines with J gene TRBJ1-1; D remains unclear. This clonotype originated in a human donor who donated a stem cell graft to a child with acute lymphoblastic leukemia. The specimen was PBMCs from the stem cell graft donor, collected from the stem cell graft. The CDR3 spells CASSPPPIAGAFF. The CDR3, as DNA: TGTGCCAGCAGTCCTCCCCCTATTGCGGGAGCTTTCTTT.